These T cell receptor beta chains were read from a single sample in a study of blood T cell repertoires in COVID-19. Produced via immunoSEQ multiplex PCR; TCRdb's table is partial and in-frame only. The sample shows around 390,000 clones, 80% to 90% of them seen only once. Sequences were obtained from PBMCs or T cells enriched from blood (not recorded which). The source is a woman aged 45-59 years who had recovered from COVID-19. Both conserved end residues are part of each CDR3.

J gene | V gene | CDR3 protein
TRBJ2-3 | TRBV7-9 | CASSLALAPDTQYF
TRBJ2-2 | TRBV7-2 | CASSAPGGGNTGELFF
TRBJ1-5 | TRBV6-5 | CASTQVGSGNQPQHF
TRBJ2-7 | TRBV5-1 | CASSAGTSVERLQYF
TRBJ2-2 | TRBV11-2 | CASSQLGAPRELFF
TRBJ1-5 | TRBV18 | CASSAGFGQPQHF
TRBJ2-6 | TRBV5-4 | CASSSSTTNVLTF
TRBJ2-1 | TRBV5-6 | CASSPAVWRVGNEQFF
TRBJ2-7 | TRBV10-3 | CATSWGGSYEQYF
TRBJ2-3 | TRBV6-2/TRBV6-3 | CASSLLAGGTDTQYF
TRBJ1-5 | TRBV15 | CATSRGEGGQPQHF
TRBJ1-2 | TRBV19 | CASSIPGTGVLGYTF